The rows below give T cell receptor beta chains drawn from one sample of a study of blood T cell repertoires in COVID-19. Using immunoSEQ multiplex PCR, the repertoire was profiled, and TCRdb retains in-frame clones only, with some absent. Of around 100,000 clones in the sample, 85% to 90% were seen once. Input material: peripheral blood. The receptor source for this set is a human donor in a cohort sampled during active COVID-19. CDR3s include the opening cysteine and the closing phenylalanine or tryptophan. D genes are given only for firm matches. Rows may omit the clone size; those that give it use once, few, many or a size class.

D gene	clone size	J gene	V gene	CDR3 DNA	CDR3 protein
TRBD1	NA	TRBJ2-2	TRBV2	TGTGCCAGCAGTTCCGGGACAGGCAACACCGGGGAGCTGTTTTTT	CASSSGTGNTGELFF
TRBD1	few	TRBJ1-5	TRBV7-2	TGTGCCAGCAGCGTCGACAGGGTACAGCCCCAGCATTTT	CASSVDRVQPQHF
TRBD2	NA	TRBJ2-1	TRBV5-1	TGCGCCAGCAGCTCCCCAGCGGGGGGGCTGGATGAGCAGTTCTTC	CASSSPAGGLDEQFF
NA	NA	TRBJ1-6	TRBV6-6	TGTGCCAGCAGTTACCTGGAGGGTTGGGTAAATTCACCCCTCCACTTT	CASSYLEGWVNSPLHF
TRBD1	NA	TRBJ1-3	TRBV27	TGTGCCAGCAGTTTAGGACAGGGAGGGTCCGGAAACACCATATATTTT	CASSLGQGGSGNTIYF
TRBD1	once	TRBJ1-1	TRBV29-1	TGCAGCGTTGACGACAGGGGGCTCTTGGCTTTCTTT	CSVDDRGLLAFF
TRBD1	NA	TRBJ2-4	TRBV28	TGTGCCAGCAGTCGGGACAGGGAAAACATTCAGTACTTC	CASSRDRENIQYF
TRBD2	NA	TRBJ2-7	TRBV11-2	TGTGCCAGCAGCTTCCGGACTAGCGGGGCCTACGAGCAGTACTTC	CASSFRTSGAYEQYF
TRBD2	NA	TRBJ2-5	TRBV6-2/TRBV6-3	TGTGCCAGCAGTAAAATAGCGGGAGGATTCGGTGAGACCCAGTACTTC	CASSKIAGGFGETQYF
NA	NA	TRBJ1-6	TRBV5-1	TGCGCCAGCAACGGGGAGGGGTGGAATTCACCCCTCCACTTT	CASNGEGWNSPLHF
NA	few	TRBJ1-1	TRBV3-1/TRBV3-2	TGTGCCAGCAGCCAAGAGGCAGGCCTGAACACTGAAGCTTTCTTT	CASSQEAGLNTEAFF
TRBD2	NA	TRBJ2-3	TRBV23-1	TGCGCCAGCAGTCACCCCGCTGGGGGGGAAGATACGCAGTATTTT	CASSHPAGGEDTQYF
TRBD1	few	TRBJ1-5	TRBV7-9	TGTGCCAGCAGCTTAGCGACGGGCAGGGGGAATCAGCCCCAGCATTTT	CASSLATGRGNQPQHF
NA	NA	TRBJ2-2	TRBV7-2	TGTGCCAGCAGCTTAGCGTTCGCGGCCGGTTCCGGGGAGCTGTTTTTT	CASSLAFAAGSGELFF
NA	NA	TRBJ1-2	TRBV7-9	TGTGCCAGCAGCCCAGAACTAGACAGGCCCTATGGCTACACCTTC	CASSPELDRPYGYTF
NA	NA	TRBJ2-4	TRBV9	TGTGCCAGCAGCCCCCAGGCCTTAAACATTCAGTACTTC	CASSPQALNIQYF
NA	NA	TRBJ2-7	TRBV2	TGTGCCAGCAGTCCCAGGGTGTGGTCCACCTACGAGCAGTACTTC	CASSPRVWSTYEQYF
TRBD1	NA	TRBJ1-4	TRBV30	TGTGCCTGCACAGGGGTAGGAAGCGCAACTAATGAAAAACTGTTTTTT	CACTGVGSATNEKLFF
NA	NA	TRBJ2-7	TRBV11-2	TGTGCCAGCAGCTTAGTTGGCAGGGGCTCCTACGAGCAGTACTTC	CASSLVGRGSYEQYF
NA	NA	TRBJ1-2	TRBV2	TGTGCCAGCTCACCGCGGCGGGGAAACCTAGCTAACTATGGCTACACCTTC	CASSPRRGNLANYGYTF
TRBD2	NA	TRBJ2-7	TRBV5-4	TGTGCCAGCAGCCCTGGGGGCAGCGGGAGTCGGCTCGAGCAGTACTTC	CASSPGGSGSRLEQYF
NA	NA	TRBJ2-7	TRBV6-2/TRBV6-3	TGTGCCAGCAGTTACTCGATCCAGACCTACGAGCAGTACTTC	CASSYSIQTYEQYF
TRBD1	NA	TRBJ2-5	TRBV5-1	TGCGCCAGCAGCCAGGGACAGGAGCAAGAGACCCAGTACTTC	CASSQGQEQETQYF
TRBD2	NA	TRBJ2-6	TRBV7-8	TGTGCCACCGGACTAGCGCAACACTCTGGGGCCAACGTCCTGACTTTC	CATGLAQHSGANVLTF
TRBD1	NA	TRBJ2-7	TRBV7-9	TGTGCCAGCAGCTCCTGGGGGGACAGGCGATCTTTCGAGCAGTACTTC	CASSSWGDRRSFEQYF
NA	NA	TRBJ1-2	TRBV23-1	TGCGCCAGCAGTCAACCGGGTTGCCGGTCCCCCAATTTAAACTATGGCTACACCTTC	CASSQPGCRSPNLNYGYTF
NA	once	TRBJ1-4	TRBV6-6	TGTGCCAGCAGTGACAGAGGAAATGAAAAACTGTTTTTT	CASSDRGNEKLFF
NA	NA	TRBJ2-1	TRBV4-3	TGCGCCAGCAGCCAAAATTCACTCGGGAGAAATGAGCAGTTCTTC	CASSQNSLGRNEQFF
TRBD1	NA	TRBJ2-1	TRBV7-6	TGTGCCAGCTCTAGACAGGGGGCGTTTAATGAGCAGTTCTTC	CASSRQGAFNEQFF
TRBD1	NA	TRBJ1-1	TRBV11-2	TGTGCCAGCAGTTCCCAAGGACAGGCGAACACTGAAGCTTTCTTT	CASSSQGQANTEAFF
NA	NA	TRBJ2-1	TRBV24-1	TGTGCCACCAGTCGACGCGGTTCTAATGAGCAGTTCTTC	CATSRRGSNEQFF
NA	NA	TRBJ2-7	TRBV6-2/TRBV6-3	TGTGCCAGCAGTTTCGACAGCCTCCGTAGCTCCTACGAGCAGTACTTC	CASSFDSLRSSYEQYF
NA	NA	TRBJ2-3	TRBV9	TGTGCCAGCAGCGTAGGAGGAGACAGCCGCACAGATACGCAGTATTTT	CASSVGGDSRTDTQYF
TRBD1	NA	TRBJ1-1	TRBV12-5	TGTGCTAGTGGTTCCGGGACAGGGGACACTGAAGCTTTCTTT	CASGSGTGDTEAFF
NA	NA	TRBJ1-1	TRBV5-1	TGCGCCAGCACCCCTACAGAGATGAACACTGAAGCTTTCTTT	CASTPTEMNTEAFF
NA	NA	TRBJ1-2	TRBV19	TGTGCCAGTAGAATGGACGGGAATTCAAGGGGCTACACCTTC	CASRMDGNSRGYTF
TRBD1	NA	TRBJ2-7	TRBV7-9	TGTGCCAGCAGCCTCGTTCAGGGGGCGCAGGTTTCCGAGCAGTACTTC	CASSLVQGAQVSEQYF